Each of the 17 T cell receptor beta chains below was sequenced from the same sample in a study of blood T cells in healthy people across ages (dated by TCRdb to the mid-2010s). The library was prepared using 5' RACE. The sequencing machine was an Illumina HiSeq 2500. A second PCR of about 6 to 12 cycles was run with a J-beta primer mix and a sample-barcoded 5' primer. TCRdb reworked the public reads: Q25 trimming with fastp, MiXCR clone assembly, productive beta chains retained. Rows are unified per CDR3 protein, each entry keeping the most common DNA and genes. For this sample there are under 2,000,000 distinct CDR3 sequences; approximately 50% appear just once. More than 2% of the sample rests with the top ten. The material sequenced was blood. The source is a woman aged 40 to 55 in good health.

This rearrangement joins TRBV7-8 to TRBJ1-4; the D gene is possibly TRBD1 (6 bases). The CDR3 is 15 amino acids. Trimming cost V 5 bases and J 0 bases, with 10 bases left between them. Per the germline V gene, CDR1 is SGHVS and CDR2 is FQNEAQ. The CDR3 reads CASSTRTATNEKLFF. CDR3 nucleotides: TGTGCCAGCAGCACGAGGACAGCAACTAATGAAAAACTGTTTTTT.

The V call is TRBV20-1, the J call TRBJ1-1; a weak D match, TRBD1 (5 bases). The V gene lost 5 bases and the J gene lost 0 bases, with 10 bases spanning the gap. The germline gives CDR1 DFQATT, CDR2 SNEGSKA (reference sequence). CDR3 length equals 13 residues. CDR3 sequence: CSALTEMNTEAFF. In nucleotides, the CDR3 is TGCAGTGCTTTGACAGAGATGAACACTGAAGCTTTCTTT.

The rearrangement uses TRBV2 and TRBJ2-5, with TRBD2 as a possible D gene (6 bases). Germline CDR1 reads SNHLY; CDR2 reads FYNNEI. CDR3 size: 13 residues. The V end was cut by 4 bases, the J end by 3 bases, with 9 bases between. CDR3 coding DNA: TGTGCCAGCAGTGGGGGGGAAAAAGAGACCCAGTACTTC. Its translation is CASSGGEKETQYF.

The chain recombines TRBV6-2 or TRBV6-3 with TRBJ2-3; 7 nucleotides align to TRBD1. J lost 6 bases, V lost 6 bases, and 6 bases had no gene match. Germline assignment: CDR1 MNHEY and CDR2 SVGEGT. The CDR3 is 13 amino acids. The CDR3 coding sequence is TGTGCCAGCAGACCCGACAGGGAGGATACGCAGTATTTT. It is translated as CASRPDREDTQYF.

The chain couples TRBV7-2 to TRBJ1-2; D is undetermined. Germline V lookup: CDR1 SGHTA, CDR2 FQGNSA. The length of the CDR3 is 13 residues. Trimming cost V 10 bases and J 5 bases, with 17 bases left between them. The CDR3 loop reads CAIQAPDGYGYTF. The CDR3 DNA is TGTGCCATCCAGGCCCCGGACGGGTATGGCTACACCTTC. Supplemented by reference TRBV7-2 and TRBJ1-2, the full variable domain reads GAGVSQSPSNKVTEKGKDVELRCDPISGHTALYWYRQSLGQGLEFLIYFQGNSAPDKSGLPSDRFSAERTGGSVSTLTIQRTQQEDSAVYLCAIQAPDGYGYTFGSGTRLTVV.

This clonotype showed up just a few times. The V gene is TRBV7-6, the J gene TRBJ2-3; TRBD2 is a possible D gene (5 bases). CDR1 and CDR2 (germline): SGHVS, FNYEAQ. This CDR3 spans 17 amino acids. The V end was cut by 1 base, the J end by 2 bases, with 16 bases between. The CDR3 DNA reads as TGTGCCAGCAGCTTAGAAGAGGGTCGAAGTTTCACAGATACGCAGTATTTT. This codes for CASSLEEGRSFTDTQYF. The full variable domain, with the rest looked up from reference TRBV7-6 and TRBJ2-3, is GAGVSQSPRYKVTKRGQDVALRCDPISGHVSLYWYRQALGQGPEFLTYFNYEAQQDKSGLPNDRFSAERPEGSISTLTIQRTEQRDSAMYRCASSLEEGRSFTDTQYFGPGTRLTVL.

About this clonotype: One junction end does not reproduce the germline sequence, and a read error may be involved. The chain combines TRBV7-2 with TRBJ2-3; 8 positions match TRBD2. CDR1 and CDR2 from the germline V gene are SGHTA and FQGNSA. The CDR3 contains 17 residues. The CDR3 here is CASAEMRTGRGTDTQYF. CDR3 DNA sequence: TGCGCCAGCGCTGAAATGAGGACCGGGAGGGGCACAGATACGCAGTATTTT.

The genes are TRBV20-1 and TRBJ2-3; 10 positions match TRBD2. The CDR3 is 18 residues long. Germline V gene lookup returns CDR1 DFQATT and CDR2 SNEGSKA (reference sequence). The junction had 12 bases not matched to a gene; V was cut back by 3 bases and J by 0 bases. The CDR3 spells CSARGGLAGGRSTDTQYF. The CDR3 DNA reads TGCAGTGCTAGGGGGGGGTTAGCGGGAGGAAGAAGCACAGATACGCAGTATTTT.

The gene calls are TRBV28 and TRBJ1-4, with no clear D. Looked up from germline, CDR1 is MDHEN and CDR2 is SYDVKM. V was clipped by 8 bases and J by 4 bases, with 11 bases between them. This CDR3 has 13 residues. In nucleotides, the CDR3 is TGTGCCAGCCAGACTGGGCTTAATGAAAAACTGTTTTTT. Its protein product is CASQTGLNEKLFF.

This clonotype was found a few times. This sequence joins TRBV15 and TRBJ1-4; D unresolved. The length of the CDR3 is 15 residues. Germline CDR1 LNHNV, CDR2 YYDKDF (reference sequence). Trimming removed 0 bases from V and 5 bases from J, with 10 bases in between. CDR3 region: CATSRDPPSNEKLFF. The DNA for the CDR3 is TGTGCCACCAGCAGAGACCCTCCCTCCAATGAAAAACTGTTTTTT.

The chain couples TRBV7-9 to TRBJ1-5; the match to TRBD1 covers 9 bases. This CDR3 has 20 residues. Germline V gene sequence: CDR1 SEHNR, CDR2 FQNEAQ (reference sequence). Losses at the gene ends were 3 bases for V and 2 bases for J; bases not matched to a gene: 17. The CDR3 loop is CASSFARTGEGNSGNQPQHF. The CDR3 DNA reads TGTGCCAGCAGCTTCGCAAGGACAGGGGAGGGGAATTCTGGCAATCAGCCCCAGCATTTT.

The CDR3 loop is CATSDSLAGGPETQYF. The CDR3, as DNA: TGTGCCACCAGTGATTCGCTAGCGGGGGGGCCCGAGACCCAGTACTTC. The chain links TRBV24-1 to TRBJ2-7; TRBD2 agrees at 12 bases. The DNA end favors TRBJ2-5, so the J call may be wrong. Germline CDR1 and CDR2: KGHDR and SFDVKD. This CDR3 has 16 residues.

This sequence joins TRBV6-1 and TRBJ2-7, with 7 bases fitting TRBD1. V dropped 4 bases and J dropped 2; count of bases not matched to a gene: 8. The CDR3 consists of 15 residues. Germline V gene sequence: CDR1 MNHNS, CDR2 SASEGT. The CDR3 here is CASSAGTEPTYEQYF. In nucleotides, the CDR3 is TGTGCCAGCAGTGCTGGGACAGAGCCAACCTACGAGCAGTACTTC.

This chain joins TRBV24-1 and TRBJ2-1, with D possibly matching TRBD1 (5 bases). CDR3 length: 11 amino acids. CDR1 and CDR2 (germline): KGHDR, SFDVKD. Trimming removed 5 bases at V and 9 bases at J, with 7 bases between. CDR3 nucleotide sequence: TGTGCCACCAGTGGGGGCCCTGAGCAGTTCTTC. Protein: CATSGGPEQFF.

This clonotype showed up many times. The chain combines TRBV9 with TRBJ2-5, with D possibly TRBD2 on 5 matching bases. CDR3 length: 14 residues. The germline CDR1 and CDR2 sequences are SGDLS and YYNGEE. The V end was cut by 0 bases, the J end by 2 bases, with 8 bases between. CDR3 DNA: TGTGCCAGCAGCGTAGCGGGGAGTCAAGAGACCCAGTACTTC. Protein sequence: CASSVAGSQETQYF.

This chain's CDR3 is CASNPGTGDQPQHF. The DNA of the CDR3 is TGTGCCAGCAACCCCGGGACAGGGGACCAGCCCCAGCATTTT. This chain connects TRBV2 to TRBJ1-5, with 10 bases aligning to TRBD1. This CDR3 region has 14 residues. V was pared by 7 bases and J by 7 bases, with 7 bases of the junction left unmatched. Per germline, CDR1 SNHLY and CDR2 FYNNEI.

The rearrangement joins TRBV29-1 to TRBJ2-5; D is ambiguous. Between the trimmed V and J ends, which lost 7 bases and 5 bases, there was a span of 11 bases. This CDR3 contains 11 residues. The germline V gene has CDR1 SQVTM and CDR2 ANQGSEA. CDR3 protein: CSGALTETQYF. The CDR3 DNA reads TGCAGCGGTGCGTTGACGGAGACCCAGTACTTC.